The clone carrying this T cell receptor (beta chain) was observed many times. Its antigen remains unknown. CDR1 and CDR2 from the germline V gene are SGHDT and YYEEEE. The CDR3 spans 15 residues. Losses at the gene ends were 4 bases for V and 3 bases for J; bases not matched to a gene: 8. This record comes from a study of T-cell memory formation after mild COVID-19. Findings of the study overall: A subset of responding clones appeared in pre-infection memory, suggesting cross-reactive memory joined. Contracting clones from day 15 to 85 had balanced CD4/CD8; later expanders favoured CD4+.

TCRdb independently ran MiXCR on the 5' RACE reads; one entry per CDR3 protein. Among more than 250,000 distinct CDR3 sequences listed, about 16% were seen once. The gene calls are TRBV5-6 and TRBJ1-2; 8 positions agree with TRBD1. The receptor was derived from a man between 18 and 35 years old who had mild COVID-19 (a few samples of this study predate the infection). Cell type and time point are not known. The specimen was PBMCs or a T cell subset sorted from them (not recorded which). CDR3 in amino acids: CASSTAGQGYYGYTF. Here the CDR3 DNA reads TGTGCCAGCAGCACCGCCGGACAGGGCTACTATGGCTACACCTTC.